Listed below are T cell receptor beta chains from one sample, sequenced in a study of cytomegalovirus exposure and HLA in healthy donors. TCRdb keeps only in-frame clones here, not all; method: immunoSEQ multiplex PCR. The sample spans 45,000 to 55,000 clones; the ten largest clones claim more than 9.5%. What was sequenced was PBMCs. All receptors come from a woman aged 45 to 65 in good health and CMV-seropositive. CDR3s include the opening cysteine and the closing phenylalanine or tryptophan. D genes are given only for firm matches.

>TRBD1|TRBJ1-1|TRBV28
CASRKQGITEAFF
TGTGCCAGCAGAAAACAGGGGATCACTGAAGCTTTCTTT
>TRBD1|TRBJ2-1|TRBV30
CAWDTGVNEQFF
TGTGCCTGGGATACAGGGGTCAATGAGCAGTTCTTC
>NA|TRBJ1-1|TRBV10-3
CAISEPNTPQGWTEAFF
TGTGCCATCAGTGAGCCGAATACCCCACAGGGTTGGACTGAAGCTTTCTTT
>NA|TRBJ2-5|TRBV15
CATSRDEEETQYF
TGTGCCACCAGCAGAGATGAGGAGGAGACCCAGTACTTC
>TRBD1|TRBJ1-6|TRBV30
CASNGQGGNSPLHF
TGTGCCTCCAATGGACAGGGTGGTAATTCACCCCTCCACTTT
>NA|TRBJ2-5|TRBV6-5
CASAARGGETQYF
TGTGCCAGCGCAGCTCGAGGAGGTGAGACCCAGTACTTC
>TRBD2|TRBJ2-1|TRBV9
CASSDPVVTSGKYNEQFF
TGTGCCAGCAGCGACCCCGTTGTGACTAGCGGGAAATACAATGAGCAGTTCTTC
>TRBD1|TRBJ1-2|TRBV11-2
CASSLDSHRGYGYTF
TGTGCCAGCAGCTTAGATTCGCACAGGGGCTATGGCTACACCTTC
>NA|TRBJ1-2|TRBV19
CASSRTDNYGYTF
TGTGCCAGTAGTAGGACAGATAACTATGGCTACACCTTC
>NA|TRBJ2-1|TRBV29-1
CSAALDSQSSYNEQFF
TGCAGCGCAGCATTGGACAGCCAAAGCTCCTACAATGAGCAGTTCTTC
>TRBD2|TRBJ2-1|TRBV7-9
CASSLGASGRYNEQFF
TGTGCCAGCAGCCTCGGGGCTAGCGGGCGGTACAATGAGCAGTTCTTC
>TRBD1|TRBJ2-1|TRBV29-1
CSVATGGFYNEQFF
TGCAGCGTTGCGACAGGGGGGTTCTACAATGAGCAGTTCTTC
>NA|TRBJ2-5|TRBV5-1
CASSLGGGPSQETQYF
TGCGCCAGCAGCTTAGGGGGAGGGCCCTCTCAAGAGACCCAGTACTTC
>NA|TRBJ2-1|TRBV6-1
CASSEAEANEQFF
TGTGCCAGCAGTGAAGCCGAGGCCAATGAGCAGTTCTTC
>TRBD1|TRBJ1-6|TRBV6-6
CASSSDRISPLHF
TGTGCCAGCAGTTCGGACAGGATTTCACCCCTCCACTTT
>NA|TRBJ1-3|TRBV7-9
CASRAGFSGNTIYF
TGTGCCAGCAGGGCGGGGTTCTCTGGAAACACCATATATTTT
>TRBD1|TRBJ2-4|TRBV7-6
CASSLGQGVGDIQYF
TGTGCCAGCAGCTTAGGGCAGGGGGTGGGAGACATTCAGTACTTC
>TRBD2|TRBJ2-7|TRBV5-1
CASSSLPSGLAGEVSYEQYF
TGCGCCAGCAGCTCGCTACCCTCGGGACTAGCGGGAGAGGTTAGCTACGAGCAGTACTTC
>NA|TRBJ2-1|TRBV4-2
CASRGGSYNEQFF
TGTGCCAGCAGAGGGGGTTCCTACAATGAGCAGTTCTTC
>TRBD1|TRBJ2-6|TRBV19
CASSFTGAGANVLTF
TGTGCCAGTAGTTTTACAGGGGCCGGGGCCAACGTCCTGACTTTC
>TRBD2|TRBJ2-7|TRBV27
CASSSRTSGGWEVWEQYF
TGTGCCAGCAGTTCCCGGACTAGCGGGGGGTGGGAAGTGTGGGAGCAGTACTTC
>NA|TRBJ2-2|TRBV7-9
CASSFGGPDTGELFF
TGTGCCAGCAGCTTTGGGGGCCCGGACACCGGGGAGCTGTTTTTT
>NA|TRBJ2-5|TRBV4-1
CASSKWGDQETQYF
TGCGCCAGCAGCAAATGGGGGGACCAAGAGACCCAGTACTTC
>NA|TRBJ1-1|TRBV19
CASSTDRNTEAFF
TGTGCCAGTAGTACCGACAGGAACACTGAAGCTTTCTTT
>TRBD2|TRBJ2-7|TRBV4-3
CASSQPLAGGPYEQYF
TGCGCCAGCAGCCAACCGCTAGCGGGGGGGCCTTACGAGCAGTACTTC
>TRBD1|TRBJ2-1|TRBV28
CASSEPGQGSYEQFF
TGTGCCAGCAGTGAGCCAGGACAGGGGAGTTATGAGCAGTTCTTC
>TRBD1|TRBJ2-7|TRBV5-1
CASSLAGTGLGEQYF
TGCGCCAGCAGCTTGGCCGGGACAGGGCTAGGCGAGCAGTACTTC
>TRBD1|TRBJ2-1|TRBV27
CASRYRGIDEQFF
TGTGCCAGCAGGTACAGGGGTATCGATGAGCAGTTCTTC
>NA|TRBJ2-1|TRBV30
CAWSPRGPHNEQFF
TGTGCCTGGAGTCCGCGGGGCCCCCACAATGAGCAGTTCTTC
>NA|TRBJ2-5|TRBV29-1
CSVPGLETQYF
TGCAGCGTACCAGGGTTGGAGACCCAGTACTTC
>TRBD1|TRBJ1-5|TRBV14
CASSPGTGANQPQHF
TGTGCCAGCAGCCCCGGGACAGGTGCCAATCAGCCCCAGCATTTT
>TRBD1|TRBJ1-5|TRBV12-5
CASGFETGGQPQHF
TGTGCTAGTGGTTTCGAGACAGGGGGGCAGCCCCAGCATTTT
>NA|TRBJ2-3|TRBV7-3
CASSRGSTDTQYF
TGTGCCAGCAGCCGAGGTAGCACAGATACGCAGTATTTT
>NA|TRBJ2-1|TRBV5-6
CASSFRVSSSYNEQFF
TGTGCCAGCAGCTTCCGAGTATCGAGCTCCTACAATGAGCAGTTCTTC
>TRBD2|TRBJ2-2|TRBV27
CATREGGNTGELFF
TGTGCCACCCGGGAGGGCGGGAACACCGGGGAGCTGTTTTTT
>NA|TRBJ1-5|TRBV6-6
CASSYGNDNQPQHF
TGTGCCAGCAGTTACGGCAACGACAATCAGCCCCAGCATTTT
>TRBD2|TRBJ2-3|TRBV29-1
CSVVERGADTQYF
TGCAGCGTTGTCGAGCGGGGGGCAGATACGCAGTATTTT
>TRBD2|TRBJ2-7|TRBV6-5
CASSYSSSGSYEQYF
TGTGCCAGCAGTTACTCCTCTAGCGGGAGTTACGAGCAGTACTTC
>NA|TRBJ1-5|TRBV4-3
CASSQQGGQPQHF
TGCGCCAGCAGCCAACAGGGAGGTCAGCCCCAGCATTTT
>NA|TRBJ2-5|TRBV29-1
CSGGRGIQETQYF
TGCAGCGGGGGTAGGGGAATCCAAGAGACCCAGTACTTC
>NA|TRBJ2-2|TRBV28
CASSLGGAWTGELFF
TGTGCCAGCAGTTTAGGAGGGGCTTGGACCGGGGAGCTGTTTTTT
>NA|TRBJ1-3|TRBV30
CAWSSQAISGNTIYF
TGTGCCTGGAGTAGCCAGGCCATCTCTGGAAACACCATATATTTT
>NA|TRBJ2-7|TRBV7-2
CASSLAPPSGSTRSYEQYF
TGTGCCAGCAGCTTAGCCCCACCCTCGGGGTCGACGCGCTCCTACGAGCAGTACTTC
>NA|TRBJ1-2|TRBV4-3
CASSQGWGQGPFGGYTF
TGCGCCAGCAGCCAAGGTTGGGGGCAGGGCCCTTTCGGCGGCTACACCTTC
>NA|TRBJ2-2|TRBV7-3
CASSLVGGRRTGELFF
TGTGCCAGCAGCTTAGTCGGGGGACGTAGGACCGGGGAGCTGTTTTTT
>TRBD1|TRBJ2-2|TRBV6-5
CASSTDRVGELFF
TGTGCCAGCAGTACGGACAGGGTCGGGGAGCTGTTTTTT
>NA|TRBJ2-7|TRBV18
CASSRAWNDEQYF
TGTGCCAGCTCACGGGCCTGGAACGACGAGCAGTACTTC
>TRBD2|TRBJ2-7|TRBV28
CASNPGTMALYEQYF
TGTGCCAGCAATCCCGGGACTATGGCCCTCTACGAGCAGTACTTC
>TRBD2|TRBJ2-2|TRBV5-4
CASSLGLAGANTGELFF
TGTGCCAGCAGTCTTGGGCTAGCGGGAGCGAACACCGGGGAGCTGTTTTTT
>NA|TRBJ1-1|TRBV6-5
CASRRLENTEAFF
TGTGCCAGCAGACGACTCGAGAACACTGAAGCTTTCTTT
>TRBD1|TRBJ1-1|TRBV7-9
CASSSTGQPAEEAFF
TGTGCCAGCAGCTCTACGGGACAGCCGGCGGAGGAAGCTTTCTTT
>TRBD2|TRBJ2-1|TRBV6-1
CASSDPAFQGLGGNEQFF
TGTGCCAGCAGTGACCCAGCGTTTCAGGGCCTGGGGGGGAATGAGCAGTTCTTC
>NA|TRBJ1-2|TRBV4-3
CASSQGPLLYGYTF
TGCGCCAGCAGCCAAGGGCCGCTTCTCTATGGCTACACCTTC